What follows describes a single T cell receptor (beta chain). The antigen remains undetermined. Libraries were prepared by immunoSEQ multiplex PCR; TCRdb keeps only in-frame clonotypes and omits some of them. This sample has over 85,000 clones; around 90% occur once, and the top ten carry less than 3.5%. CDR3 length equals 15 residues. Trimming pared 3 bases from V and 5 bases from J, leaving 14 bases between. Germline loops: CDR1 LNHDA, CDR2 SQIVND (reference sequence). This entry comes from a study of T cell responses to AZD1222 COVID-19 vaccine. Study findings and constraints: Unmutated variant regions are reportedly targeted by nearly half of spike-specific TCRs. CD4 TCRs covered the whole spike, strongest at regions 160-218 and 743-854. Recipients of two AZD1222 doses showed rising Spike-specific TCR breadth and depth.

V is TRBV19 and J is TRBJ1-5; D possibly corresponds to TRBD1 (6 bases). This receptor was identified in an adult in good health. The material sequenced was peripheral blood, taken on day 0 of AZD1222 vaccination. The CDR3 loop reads CASSMEQGGYQPQHF. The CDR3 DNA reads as TGTGCCAGTAGTATGGAACAGGGAGGGTATCAGCCCCAGCATTTT.